This T cell receptor beta chain was sequenced for a study of blood T cell repertoires in COVID-19. Study context: T cells, B-cell-depleted T cells, or PBMCs provided the cDNA or gDNA that served as material.

Methods used by the authors: Amplification from reference gene primers served as the basis for estimated nucleated cell counts. Profiled with immunoSEQ multiplex PCR; TCRdb holds only in-frame clones, not every one. V, J and clone size were drawn from that table, and D and trimming were deduced from the DNA. The profile shows 35,000 to 50,000 clones, more than 65% of them singletons. Trimming cost V 3 bases and J 1 base, with 13 bases left between them. Germline loops: CDR1 PRHDT, CDR2 FYEKMQ (reference sequence). This CDR3 is built from 16 residues. The sequenced sample was peripheral blood. The rearrangement joins TRBV13 to TRBJ2-1; possible D gene TRBD2, 6 bases. The TCR originated in a woman aged 70-85 years with acute or convalescent COVID-19. The CDR3 region is CASSFPGTGSYNEQFF. CDR3 sequence (DNA): TGTGCCAGCAGCTTCCCCGGGACTGGGTCCTACAATGAGCAGTTCTTC.